These T cell receptor beta chains were read from a single sample in a study of identical twins. From the 5' RACE reads, TCRdb called clonotypes with MiXCR, one entry per CDR3 protein. This table holds about 920,000 distinct CDR3 sequences, roughly an eighth found once. The same specimen was also included in a second study, on yellow fever vaccine responses in identical twins.

The sequenced sample was PBMCs. All receptors come from a woman under 30 in good health. CDR3s include the opening cysteine and the closing phenylalanine or tryptophan. D genes are given only for firm matches. The listing skips clone size in some rows; elsewhere it reads once, few, many or a size class.

cdr3_nt: TGTGCCAGCAGCTTAGCCAATGGGGCTAGCGGGAGGGAGAGGTACGAGCAGTACTTC
cdr3_aa: CASSLANGASGRERYEQYF
clone_size: few
j_call: TRBJ2-7
d_call: TRBD2
v_call: TRBV7-6

cdr3_nt: TGCAGTGCTGCCCAGACAGTTATAAGCGAAAAACTGTTTTTT
cdr3_aa: CSAAQTVISEKLFF
clone_size: few
j_call: TRBJ1-4
d_call: -
v_call: TRBV20-1

cdr3_nt: TGTGCCAGCTCCAGGGTTTTGTTTAATTCACCCCTCCACTTT
cdr3_aa: CASSRVLFNSPLHF
clone_size: few
j_call: TRBJ1-6
d_call: -
v_call: TRBV6-1

cdr3_nt: TGTGCCAGCAGCTTCTCGATGGATCAGCCCCAGCATTTT
cdr3_aa: CASSFSMDQPQHF
clone_size: few
j_call: TRBJ1-5
d_call: -
v_call: TRBV7-9

cdr3_nt: TGCAGTGCTACGGGACTCGCAGAGGGCGGGGAGCTGTTTTTT
cdr3_aa: CSATGLAEGGELFF
clone_size: many
j_call: TRBJ2-2
d_call: -
v_call: TRBV20-1

cdr3_nt: TGCGCCAGCAGCTGGAGGGGATTGGGCACCGGGGAGCTGTTTTTT
cdr3_aa: CASSWRGLGTGELFF
clone_size: few
j_call: TRBJ2-2
d_call: -
v_call: TRBV5-1

cdr3_nt: TGTGCCAGCAGCCCGGGACTAGCATCAGATACGCAGTATTTT
cdr3_aa: CASSPGLASDTQYF
clone_size: many
j_call: TRBJ2-3
d_call: TRBD2
v_call: TRBV12-3/TRBV12-4

cdr3_nt: TGCAGCGTTGCACTAGCGGGAGAAAACTATGAGCAGTTCTTC
cdr3_aa: CSVALAGENYEQFF
clone_size: -
j_call: TRBJ2-1
d_call: TRBD2
v_call: TRBV29-1

cdr3_nt: TGTGCCAGCAGCAACCCGGGACTAGCGGGAGGATCCTACTCCTACGAGCAGTACTTC
cdr3_aa: CASSNPGLAGGSYSYEQYF
clone_size: -
j_call: TRBJ2-7
d_call: TRBD2
v_call: TRBV28

cdr3_nt: TGTGCCAGCAGTTTAGGGGGGTCGGGGCCGGGAGCTTCACCCCTCCACTTT
cdr3_aa: CASSLGGSGPGASPLHF
clone_size: many
j_call: TRBJ1-6
d_call: -
v_call: TRBV12-3/TRBV12-4

cdr3_nt: TGTGCCAGCAGCTTGGTAGGACAGCCTGAAGCTTTCTTT
cdr3_aa: CASSLVGQPEAFF
clone_size: -
j_call: TRBJ1-1
d_call: -
v_call: TRBV5-6

cdr3_nt: TGTGCCAGCACCCCGTGGGACAGGGGAAACACCGGGGAGCTGTTTTTT
cdr3_aa: CASTPWDRGNTGELFF
clone_size: few
j_call: TRBJ2-2
d_call: TRBD1
v_call: TRBV3-1

cdr3_nt: TGTGCTACAGCAACTTTTTCGGGGGGTTACAATGAGCAGTTCTTC
cdr3_aa: CATATFSGGYNEQFF
clone_size: -
j_call: TRBJ2-1
d_call: TRBD2
v_call: TRBV2

cdr3_nt: TGTGCCAGCAGCTTAAAAGCGGGAGTTGGGTACAATGAGCAGTTCTTC
cdr3_aa: CASSLKAGVGYNEQFF
clone_size: many
j_call: TRBJ2-1
d_call: TRBD2
v_call: TRBV7-3

cdr3_nt: TGTGCCAGCAGTAAGGACAACGGGGTAAACATTCAGTACTTC
cdr3_aa: CASSKDNGVNIQYF
clone_size: few
j_call: TRBJ2-4
d_call: -
v_call: TRBV6-1

cdr3_nt: TGTGCCATCAGTGAGAAGGCAGATACGCAGTATTTT
cdr3_aa: CAISEKADTQYF
clone_size: -
j_call: TRBJ2-3
d_call: -
v_call: TRBV10-3

cdr3_nt: TGTGCCAGCAGTGAATCAGGCGGCAGGGGAAACACCGGGGAGCTGTTTTTT
cdr3_aa: CASSESGGRGNTGELFF
clone_size: few
j_call: TRBJ2-2
d_call: -
v_call: TRBV25-1

cdr3_nt: TGTGCCAGCAGCCTCTTGGGGGACTATGGCTACACCTTC
cdr3_aa: CASSLLGDYGYTF
clone_size: many
j_call: TRBJ1-2
d_call: -
v_call: TRBV7-9

cdr3_nt: TGTGCCAGCAGTGGGACTAGTCGCGAGACCCAGTACTTC
cdr3_aa: CASSGTSRETQYF
clone_size: many
j_call: TRBJ2-5
d_call: TRBD2
v_call: TRBV12-3/TRBV12-4

cdr3_nt: TGTGCCAGTAGTACAACTGCCGGGACACGCTATGGCTACACCTTC
cdr3_aa: CASSTTAGTRYGYTF
clone_size: few
j_call: TRBJ1-2
d_call: -
v_call: TRBV19

cdr3_nt: TGTGCCAGCAGCCCTATTGGCGGGGGGCTGGGTGGCTACACCTTC
cdr3_aa: CASSPIGGGLGGYTF
clone_size: few
j_call: TRBJ1-2
d_call: -
v_call: TRBV7-9

cdr3_nt: TGCAGTGCTAGAGATGCTAGCGGAGCCTACAATGAGCAGTTCTTC
cdr3_aa: CSARDASGAYNEQFF
clone_size: few
j_call: TRBJ2-1
d_call: TRBD2
v_call: TRBV20-1

cdr3_nt: TGTGCCAGCAGTGCTGGTCTGGTTTGGGAGCAGTACTTC
cdr3_aa: CASSAGLVWEQYF
clone_size: -
j_call: TRBJ2-7
d_call: -
v_call: TRBV6-1

cdr3_nt: TGTGCTAGTGGTTTGATCCACAATGAGCAGTTCTTC
cdr3_aa: CASGLIHNEQFF
clone_size: few
j_call: TRBJ2-1
d_call: -
v_call: TRBV12-5

cdr3_nt: TGCAGCGTTGAAGGGGGAGCCTACAATGAGCAGTTCTTC
cdr3_aa: CSVEGGAYNEQFF
clone_size: -
j_call: TRBJ2-1
d_call: -
v_call: TRBV29-1

cdr3_nt: TGTGCCAGCAGTGAGGCGGCAGACTACTCTGGGGCCAACGTCCTGACTTTC
cdr3_aa: CASSEAADYSGANVLTF
clone_size: few
j_call: TRBJ2-6
d_call: -
v_call: TRBV6-1

cdr3_nt: TGTGCCAGCAGCCTCCGCGGAGCGGGGTTCTACAATGAGCAGTTCTTC
cdr3_aa: CASSLRGAGFYNEQFF
clone_size: few
j_call: TRBJ2-1
d_call: TRBD2
v_call: TRBV7-8

cdr3_nt: TGTGCCATCAAGGTGGGTGAGCCGGACCCAGGCTACGAGCAGTACTTC
cdr3_aa: CAIKVGEPDPGYEQYF
clone_size: -
j_call: TRBJ2-7
d_call: -
v_call: TRBV10-3

cdr3_nt: TGTGCCAGCAGCCAGGACAGGGCGCACACCGGGGAGCTGTTTTTT
cdr3_aa: CASSQDRAHTGELFF
clone_size: -
j_call: TRBJ2-2
d_call: TRBD1
v_call: TRBV5-6

cdr3_nt: TGCGCCAGTCAGCGGGGGGGCGGTACAGATACGCAGTATTTT
cdr3_aa: CASQRGGGTDTQYF
clone_size: -
j_call: TRBJ2-3
d_call: TRBD2
v_call: TRBV5-1

cdr3_nt: TGTGCCAGCAGCTTATTCCCCCAGGCAGGGGGCGCTGCCGGGGAGCTGTTTTTT
cdr3_aa: CASSLFPQAGGAAGELFF
clone_size: -
j_call: TRBJ2-2
d_call: TRBD1
v_call: TRBV11-2

cdr3_nt: TGTGCCGGCAGGGCCACAGATACGCAGTATTTT
cdr3_aa: CAGRATDTQYF
clone_size: -
j_call: TRBJ2-3
d_call: -
v_call: TRBV7-2

cdr3_nt: TGTGCCAGCAGCGACAGCGGGGGGGCTTTAGATACGCAGTATTTT
cdr3_aa: CASSDSGGALDTQYF
clone_size: few
j_call: TRBJ2-3
d_call: TRBD2
v_call: TRBV9

cdr3_nt: TGCGCCAGCAGCTTCGAGGGGACAGGGAATCAGCCCCAGCATTTT
cdr3_aa: CASSFEGTGNQPQHF
clone_size: many
j_call: TRBJ1-5
d_call: TRBD1
v_call: TRBV5-1

cdr3_nt: TGTGCCAGCAGGGCGGACAATCAGCCCCAGCATTTT
cdr3_aa: CASRADNQPQHF
clone_size: -
j_call: TRBJ1-5
d_call: -
v_call: TRBV2

cdr3_nt: TGTGCCAGCTACCCGGGATTTGGTAGTCAGCCCCAGCATTTT
cdr3_aa: CASYPGFGSQPQHF
clone_size: many
j_call: TRBJ1-5
d_call: -
v_call: TRBV6-2/TRBV6-3